The 10 T cell receptor beta chains reported below all come from one sample, sequenced in a study of CD8+CD57+ T cells in acquired aplastic anemia. Genomic DNA, the template, was used for profiling of the TCR beta VDJ and CDR3. From the reads, TCRdb called clonotypes with MiXCR, one entry per CDR3 protein. The sample lists about 210,000 distinct CDR3 sequences; 30% to 40% were seen once. Sequenced material: sorted CD4+, CD8+, or CD8+CD57+ T cells (not recorded which) from PBMCs. Source of these receptors: a human donor in good health, serving as a control.

This clonotype was counted at least ten times. This chain links TRBV6-6 with TRBJ1-2; D might be TRBD1 (5 bases). The V gene lost 2 bases and the J gene lost 5 bases, with 15 bases spanning the gap. The CDR3 sequence is 15 residues long. Germline loops: CDR1 MNHNY, CDR2 SVGAGI (reference sequence). The CDR3 DNA sequence: TGTGCCAGCAGTTACGGCCGGGACGCAGTTTATGGCTACACCTTC. This codes for CASSYGRDAVYGYTF.

This clonotype came up many times. The gene calls are TRBV7-9 and TRBJ1-2; TRBD1 might be the D (5 bases). Germline V lookup: CDR1 SEHNR, CDR2 FQNEAQ (reference sequence). This CDR3 region has 15 residues. V lost 5 bases and J lost 8, with 21 bases in between. The CDR3, as DNA: TGTGCCAGCAGCCCAATCGTTCAGGGATCTGACGGCTACACCTTC. Encoded protein: CASSPIVQGSDGYTF.

In the case of this clonotype: This may come from a read error, since a much larger clone is one base off. The chain employs TRBV20-1 and TRBJ2-5; 7 positions agree with TRBD2. V dropped 4 bases and J dropped 5; count of bases not matched to a gene: 19. The CDR3 extends over 17 amino acids. Germline V lookup: CDR1 DFQATT, CDR2 SNEGSKA (reference sequence). CDR3 bases: TGCAGTGCTAAACGTCTAGCGGAACTACGCGATTGGGAGACCCAGTACTTC. Amino acid sequence: CSAKRLAELRDWETQYF.

Of note for this clonotype: A clone one base away is much larger, so this may be a read error. This CDR3 is CASNRTGYNYGYTF. The CDR3 coding sequence is TGTGCCAGCAACAGGACAGGGTACAACTATGGCTACACCTTC. The rearrangement links TRBV27 to TRBJ1-2; 8 nucleotides match TRBD1. Unmatched junction bases numbered 6, after V lost 7 bases and J lost 2 bases. The germline V gene encodes CDR1 MNHEY and CDR2 SMNVEV (reference sequence). This CDR3 is built from 14 residues.

This clonotype was counted many times. V usage is TRBV9 and J usage is TRBJ2-3, with TRBD2 as a possible D gene (5 bases). The CDR3 runs to 12 residues. With 2 bases removed from V and 8 bases from J, the gap between germline ends came to 9 bases. CDR1 is SGDLS, CDR2 YYNGEE, per germline. For the CDR3, the DNA is TGTGCCAGCAGCGTGGAAAGCGGTACGCAGTATTTT. Protein sequence: CASSVESGTQYF.

This clonotype has at least ten counts. The chain couples TRBV12-3 or TRBV12-4 to TRBJ1-1, with a possible D match to TRBD1 (6 bases). The CDR3 is 14 residues long. The V gene lost 4 bases and the J gene lost 4 bases, with 13 bases spanning the gap. The CDR3 region is CASSSNTGITEAFF. The CDR3 DNA follows: TGTGCCAGCAGTTCAAACACAGGGATCACTGAAGCTTTCTTT.

This clonotype was observed a few times. V and J are TRBV11-2 and TRBJ2-5, with D tentatively TRBD2 (6 bases). V was cut by 3 bases and J by 0 bases, with 14 bases left in between. The CDR3 contains 16 residues. Germline CDR1 SGHAT, CDR2 FQNNGV. The CDR3 nucleotides read TGTGCCAGCAGCTTCCTGGGGGGATGGAACCAAGAGACCCAGTACTTC. It codes for CASSFLGGWNQETQYF. The full variable domain, completed using reference TRBV11-2 and TRBJ2-5, is EAGVAQSPRYKIIEKRQSVAFWCNPISGHATLYWYQQILGQGPKLLIQFQNNGVVDDSQLPKDRFSAERLKGVDSTLKIQPAKLEDSAVYLCASSFLGGWNQETQYFGPGTRLLVL.

As concerns this clonotype: A much larger clone lies a single base off, so this may be a read error. J is TRBJ1-2 and V is TRBV5-4; 8 bases fit TRBD1. This CDR3 contains 14 residues. Germline CDR1 and CDR2: SGHNT and YYREEE (reference sequence). This CDR3 is CASSGPQGEYGCTF. Here the CDR3 DNA reads TGTGCCAGCAGCGGACCACAGGGGGAGTATGGCTGCACCTTC.

V and J are TRBV6-5 and TRBJ2-3; weak D call: TRBD2 (6 bases). Trimming left V 4 bases short and J 5 bases short, with 13 bases between. The germline CDR1 and CDR2 sequences are MNHEY and SVGAGI. The CDR3 extends over 14 amino acids. CDR3 bases: TGTGCCAGCAGTTGGGACTCTACCGAAGATACGCAGTATTTT. This gives the protein CASSWDSTEDTQYF.

This clonotype was detected only a few times. The chain links TRBV5-1 to TRBJ2-5; D tentatively fits TRBD1 or TRBD2 (7 bases each). This CDR3 spans 17 amino acids. Trimming cost V 1 base and J 5 bases, with 21 bases left between them. In germline, CDR1 is SGHRS, CDR2 YFSETQ. Here the CDR3 DNA reads TGCGCCAGCAGCTTGCGACCAGGGGGGGCCGGGACGGAGACCCAGTACTTC. It encodes CASSLRPGGAGTETQYF.